The clone carrying this T cell receptor beta chain has only one observation. These data come from a study of control samples from healthy donors and cancer patients. Assay: immunoSEQ multiplex PCR; the TCRdb copy retains only in-frame clones and omits some. Of roughly 400,000 clones detected, approximately 92% appear once; the ten largest clones hold around 6.5%. Germline loops: CDR1 SGHTA, CDR2 FQGNSA. The CDR3 contains 13 residues. Trimming cost V 8 bases and J 3 bases, with 11 bases left between them. The receptor comes from a man aged 40-55 years with head and neck cancer. V and J are TRBV7-2 and TRBJ1-5; D call uncertain. The material sequenced was PBMCs. CDR3 region: CASRQGPNQPQHF. Written as DNA, the CDR3 is TGTGCCAGCCGCCAAGGGCCCAATCAGCCCCAGCATTTT.